Listed below are T cell receptor beta chains from one sample, sequenced in a study of shared clonotypes between healthy human individuals. The table came from immunoSEQ multiplex PCR; TCRdb's copy has only in-frame clones and leaves some out. The table includes fewer than 650,000 clones, 76% detected once. The sequenced sample consisted of PBMCs. The receptors come from a woman aged 40 to 50 in good health. Some clones in this sample may be carry-over from other donors' samples. The CDR3 runs from the conserved cysteine through the conserved F or W. Each record gives: V gene, D gene, clone size, J gene, CDR3 protein, CDR3 DNA. A D gene is named only where the DNA matches it firmly. Only some rows state a clone size, as once, few, many or a class for expanded clones.

>TRBV7-8|.|.|TRBJ2-7
CASSSPGRRFYEQYF
TGTGCCAGCAGCTCCCCGGGACGGAGGTTCTACGAGCAGTACTTC
>TRBV18|TRBD2|once|TRBJ2-7
CASSPTSGPYEQYF
TGTGCCAGCTCACCAACTAGCGGGCCCTACGAGCAGTACTTC
>TRBV28|.|.|TRBJ1-4
CASSFLDGVNEKLFF
TGTGCCAGCAGTTTCCTGGATGGGGTTAATGAAAAACTGTTTTTT
>TRBV18|TRBD1|once|TRBJ2-7
CASSPRQGPGSYEQYF
TGTGCCAGCTCACCTCGACAGGGCCCCGGGTCCTACGAGCAGTACTTC
>TRBV4-1|.|few|TRBJ2-7
CASSQGGLPSYEQYF
TGCGCCAGCAGCCAAGGCGGCTTGCCTTCCTACGAGCAGTACTTC
>TRBV7-2|.|.|TRBJ1-5
CASSADRYQPQHF
TGTGCCAGCAGTGCTGACAGGTATCAGCCCCAGCATTTT
>TRBV6-5|TRBD1|.|TRBJ2-7
CASSSTGAYYEQYF
TGTGCCAGCAGTTCCACAGGGGCCTACTACGAGCAGTACTTC
>TRBV5-1|TRBD1|.|TRBJ2-7
CASSQGQAYEQYF
TGCGCCAGCAGCCAGGGACAGGCCTACGAGCAGTACTTC
>TRBV6-4|.|.|TRBJ1-1
CASSDTENTEAFF
TGTGCCAGCAGTGACACCGAGAACACTGAAGCTTTCTTT
>TRBV14|TRBD1|.|TRBJ2-7
CASSLSDRGLYEQYF
TGTGCCAGCAGCCTTTCCGACAGGGGGTTGTACGAGCAGTACTTC
>TRBV30|.|few|TRBJ1-1
CAWGGEGDTEAFF
TGTGCCTGGGGAGGTGAAGGGGACACTGAAGCTTTCTTT
>TRBV7-9|.|.|TRBJ1-2
CASSLALTGSYGYTF
TGTGCCAGCAGCTTAGCGTTGACAGGCTCCTATGGCTACACCTTC
>TRBV4-1|.|few|TRBJ2-7
CASSQAGGRSGLFVEQYF
TGCGCCAGCAGCCAAGCCGGGGGGCGATCGGGTTTGTTCGTCGAGCAGTACTTC
>TRBV28|TRBD2|few|TRBJ2-5
CASNPKGTSGTWQETQYF
TGTGCCAGCAACCCCAAAGGGACTAGCGGGACTTGGCAAGAGACCCAGTACTTC
>TRBV7-3|.|.|TRBJ2-1
CASSQGYSERSYNEQFF
TGTGCCAGCAGCCAGGGGTACTCTGAGAGATCCTACAATGAGCAGTTCTTC
>TRBV9|TRBD1|.|TRBJ1-3
CASSLDRVAGNTIYF
TGTGCCAGCAGCCTAGACAGGGTGGCTGGAAACACCATATATTTT
>TRBV5-1|.|few|TRBJ2-3
CASSLARHTDTQYF
TGCGCCAGCAGCTTGGCCAGGCACACAGATACGCAGTATTTT
>TRBV29-1|.|few|TRBJ1-2
CSFLTKGGYTF
TGCAGCTTCTTAACGAAGGGTGGCTACACCTTC
>TRBV2|TRBD2|.|TRBJ2-3
CASRRLTSARTDTQYF
TGTGCCAGCCGACGTTTGACTAGCGCCCGCACAGATACGCAGTATTTT
>TRBV6-4|TRBD1|.|TRBJ1-5
CASSERQGGNQPQHF
TGTGCCAGCAGTGAGCGGCAGGGGGGCAATCAGCCCCAGCATTTT
>TRBV29-1|.|.|TRBJ2-1
CSVGTGMTTSEQFF
TGCAGCGTTGGAACAGGGATGACTACAAGTGAGCAGTTCTTC
>TRBV7-7|.|once|TRBJ2-5
CASSLDQTGRETQYF
TGTGCCAGCAGCTTAGACCAAACAGGGAGAGAGACCCAGTACTTC
>TRBV4-1|.|few|TRBJ2-4
CASGVRGKNIQYF
TGCGCCAGCGGCGTCCGGGGGAAAAACATTCAGTACTTC
>TRBV6-1|.|.|TRBJ2-7
CASTLGGITYEQYF
TGTGCCAGCACCCTAGGAGGGATAACCTACGAGCAGTACTTC
>TRBV30|.|.|TRBJ1-5
CAMAPGGNQPQHF
TGTGCCATGGCCCCTGGGGGCAATCAGCCCCAGCATTTT
>TRBV18|TRBD1|.|TRBJ2-5
CASSPDRQETQYF
TGTGCCAGCTCACCGGACAGGCAAGAGACCCAGTACTTC
>TRBV7-3|TRBD1|.|TRBJ1-2
CASSLLPDRGGYTF
TGTGCCAGCAGCTTGCTACCGGACAGGGGGGGCTACACCTTC
>TRBV6-1|.|few|TRBJ1-1
CASSESGGVSVAFF
TGTGCCAGCAGTGAATCGGGGGGGGTTTCAGTAGCTTTCTTT
>TRBV7-2|.|once|TRBJ2-7
CASSRGREGGYEQYF
TGTGCCAGCAGCCGGGGGCGAGAAGGGGGCTACGAGCAGTACTTC